Listed below are T cell receptor beta chains from one sample, sequenced in a study of control samples from healthy donors and cancer patients. Produced via immunoSEQ multiplex PCR; TCRdb's table is partial and in-frame only. The sample carries approximately 84,000 clones, 91% recorded once. The material sequenced was blood. Receptors were obtained from a man in his thirties or forties in good health. Each CDR3 is given with its conserved first and last residue. Each record gives: V gene, CDR3 length, CDR3 protein.

>TRBV18|15
CASSLATGDLTEQFF
>TRBV12-5|16
CASGLVTSWRDYGYTF
>TRBV15|15
CATSRDEGRVYGYTF
>TRBV27|17
CASSLRTSGNQGYEQYF
>TRBV11-1|15
CASSLLAGGQETQYF
>TRBV9|13
CASSVEGTGELFF
>TRBV3-1/TRBV3-2|19
CASSPLALFDRGRTDTQYF
>TRBV28|13
CASSPRLGNTIYF
>TRBV5-1|16
CASSLVARSSYNEQFF
>TRBV6-5|16
CASSYGHVPGSSEQFF
>TRBV5-1|14
CASSPVSGANVLTF
>TRBV7-9|15
CASSPLTGGESPLHF
>TRBV2|12
CASSEGRDTQYF
>TRBV5-1|16
CASSWDYGPREETQYF
>TRBV27|14
CASSIGTGTKTQYF
>TRBV18|14
CASSGDSQDQPQHF
>TRBV6-5|15
CASREIAGGPVEQYF
>TRBV24-1|11
CATSDLVEAFF
>TRBV4-2|15
CASSQEQGAGTEAFF
>TRBV5-6|16
CASSSRLTLSTDTQYF
>TRBV7-3|15
CASSLLAANTDTQYF
>TRBV4-2|16
CASSQGAGGAFYEQYF
>TRBV10-3|12
CAISEQERTQYF